The 22 T cell receptor beta chains in this list originate from one sample, sequenced in a study of cytomegalovirus exposure and HLA in healthy donors. 60 Vbeta and 13 Jbeta primers were used in PCR. Using immunoSEQ multiplex PCR, the repertoire was profiled, and TCRdb retains in-frame clones only, with some absent. The table lists 150,000 to 200,000 clones, 75% of them singletons. The sequencing sample was made of PBMCs. These receptors were obtained from a man in his late teens or twenties in good health and CMV-seropositive.

This chain connects TRBV28 to TRBJ2-3; the match to TRBD2 covers 10 bases. The CDR3 is 14 amino acids. Germline V gene sequence: CDR1 MDHEN, CDR2 SYDVKM. V lost 2 bases and J lost 6; bases outside the gene matches: 2. CDR3 in DNA: TGTGCCAGCAGTTTAGTACTAGCGGGGGATACGCAGTATTTT. It translates to CASSLVLAGDTQYF. Variable domain in full (rest from reference TRBV28 and TRBJ2-3): DVKVTQSSRYLVKRTGEKVFLECVQDMDHENMFWYRQDPGLGLRLIYFSYDVKMKEKGDIPEGYSVSREKKERFSLILESASTNQTSMYLCASSLVLAGDTQYFGPGTRLTVL.

The chain couples TRBV27 to TRBJ2-3; a weak D match, TRBD2 (6 bases). The V end lost 0 bases, the J end lost 3 bases, and 19 bases lay between the germline ends. The CDR3 is made up of 18 amino acids. Germline CDR1 and CDR2: MNHEY and SMNVEV (reference sequence). The CDR3 bases are TGTGCCAGCAGTTTATCGCCCCCGATTGGCGGAGGGACAGATACGCAGTATTTT. Protein: CASSLSPPIGGGTDTQYF.

CDR3 bases: TGTGCCAGCTCACCAGGCGGGACTTACGAGCAGTACTTC. Its protein is CASSPGGTYEQYF. V and J are TRBV18 and TRBJ2-5; a possible D gene is TRBD2 (6 bases). TRBJ2-7 explains the end of the DNA better; the J call may be wrong. The CDR3 consists of 13 residues. Germline V gene lookup returns CDR1 KGHSH and CDR2 LQKENI.

Points on this clone: The DNA is omitted, as the CDR3 cannot be located on it reliably, and the CDR3 follows TCRdb's listing. The rearrangement joins TRBV4-2 to TRBJ2-7; the tabulated D call, TRBD2, remains unverified against the DNA. CDR1 and CDR2 from the germline V gene are LGHNA and YNFKEQ. The CDR3 is 13 amino acids in total, end residues counted. CDR3 sequence: CASSQVAAGAEYF.

The CDR3 nucleotides read TGCGCCAGCAGCCAAGCGGGAGGGGCCTACGAGCAGTACTTC. Protein product: CASSQAGGAYEQYF. V usage is TRBV4-1 and J usage is TRBJ2-7, with 8 bases aligning to TRBD2. Trimming at V came to 1 base and at J to 2 bases, leaving 1 base not matched to a gene. CDR3 size: 14 residues. Germline values: CDR1 MGHRA, CDR2 YSYEKL.

This clone was seen a few times. The chain is built from TRBV7-9 and TRBJ2-1, with TRBD2 matching 10 bases. V dropped 6 bases and J dropped 8; count of bases not matched to a gene: 16. There are 17 residues in the CDR3. Per the germline V gene, CDR1 is SEHNR and CDR2 is FQNEAQ (reference sequence). In DNA, the CDR3 is TGTGCCAGCAGTTTCAAAAGGAAACTAGCGGGAATGTATGAGCAGTTCTTC. The encoded protein is CASSFKRKLAGMYEQFF.

The chain couples TRBV4-1 to TRBJ2-3; D is perhaps TRBD1 (6 bases). The V gene's germline CDR1 is MGHRA and CDR2 YSYEKL. Deletions cut 4 bases from V and 2 bases from J, with 10 bases between. The CDR3 covers 14 residues. CDR3 coding DNA: TGCGCCAGCAGCCTACAGGGAACCACAGATACGCAGTATTTT. The encoded protein is CASSLQGTTDTQYF.

The rearrangement uses TRBV7-9 and TRBJ2-7; D possibly corresponds to TRBD2 (6 bases). The CDR3 is 14 amino acids. Trimming cost V 3 bases and J 5 bases, with 14 bases left between them. CDR1 is SEHNR, CDR2 FQNEAQ, per germline (reference sequence). CDR3 in amino acids: CASSFGGRINEQYF. The CDR3, as DNA: TGTGCCAGCAGCTTCGGAGGGAGGATCAACGAGCAGTACTTC.

V is TRBV7-9 and J is TRBJ1-1; D call uncertain. V dropped 2 bases and J dropped 4 bases, with 17 bases sitting between them. From germline, CDR1 is SEHNR and CDR2 FQNEAQ (reference sequence). The CDR3 runs 16 residues. The CDR3 bases are TGTGCCAGCAGCTTATTCCAAGGTTATGGGAGCACTGAAGCTTTCTTT. Its protein is CASSLFQGYGSTEAFF.

The genes are TRBV9 and TRBJ2-7; tentatively, D is TRBD1 (7 bases). Deletions cut 0 bases from V and 4 bases from J, with 17 bases between. CDR1 and CDR2 from the germline V gene are SGDLS and YYNGEE. CDR3 length equals 16 residues. The CDR3 spells CASSVEDRVGTYEQYF. The CDR3 DNA reads TGTGCCAGCAGCGTAGAAGACAGGGTAGGGACTTACGAGCAGTACTTC.

This clone was observed a few times. The chain carries TRBV27 and TRBJ2-1; D is unclear. Germline-derived CDR1 and CDR2 are MNHEY and SMNVEV (reference sequence). This CDR3 is 14 amino acids long. V was cut by 4 bases and J by 0 bases, with 7 bases left in between. CDR3 nucleotide sequence: TGTGCCAGCAGTTACCTAAGCTCCTACAATGAGCAGTTCTTC. This encodes CASSYLSSYNEQFF.

This clone was counted between two and nine times. The chain links TRBV6-5 to TRBJ2-7, with unresolved D. Germline V lookup: CDR1 MNHEY, CDR2 SVGAGI. The V gene lost 4 bases and the J gene lost 1 base, with 11 bases spanning the gap. The CDR3 spans 14 residues. CDR3: CASSLSEISYEQYF. In DNA form, the CDR3 reads TGTGCCAGCAGTTTAAGTGAGATTTCCTACGAGCAGTACTTC.

This clone has only a few counts. The J gene is TRBJ1-5, the V gene TRBV10-3; D remains unclear. V gave up 0 bases and J gave up 6 bases, with 15 bases separating them. CDR3 length equals 16 residues. Germline CDR1 is ENHRY and CDR2 is SYGVKD. This CDR3 reads CAISESGRASSQPQHF. Here the CDR3 DNA reads TGTGCCATCAGTGAGTCGGGCCGAGCTTCAAGTCAGCCCCAGCATTTT.

This clone was counted only a few times. One end of the junction does not line up with germline, which may come from a read error. The chain uses TRBV7-7 and TRBJ2-2; D is possibly TRBD2 (6 bases). From germline, CDR1 is SSHAT and CDR2 FNYEAQ (reference sequence). The CDR3 extends over 12 amino acids. The CDR3 is CASSTEGGELFF. Written as DNA, the CDR3 is TGTGCTAGCAGCACGGAGGGCGGGGAGCTGTTTTTT.

V and J are TRBV6-1 and TRBJ1-2, with D perhaps matching TRBD1 (5 bases). The length of the CDR3 is 13 residues. Trimming took off 3 bases at V and 4 bases at J, with 9 bases between the two ends. The germline V gene encodes CDR1 MNHNS and CDR2 SASEGT. In nucleotides, the CDR3 is TGTGCCAGCAGTGAGGGGGGTCTCTATGGCTACACCTTC. It translates to CASSEGGLYGYTF.

This chain joins TRBV7-9 and TRBJ2-1, with 14 bases identical to TRBD2. V gave up 3 bases and J gave up 6 bases; unmatched junction bases: 7. Germline V gene data show CDR1 as SEHNR and CDR2 as FQNEAQ (reference sequence). The CDR3 sequence is 17 residues long. Here the CDR3 DNA reads TGTGCCAGCAGCTTCGAGACTAGCGGGAGGGGCAGCAATGAGCAGTTCTTC. Its translation: CASSFETSGRGSNEQFF.

This chain uses TRBV7-9 with TRBJ2-5; D is perhaps TRBD1 (5 bases). V lost 7 bases and J 7 bases, leaving 13 bases between the germline ends. CDR1 is SEHNR, CDR2 FQNEAQ, per germline (reference sequence). This CDR3 contains 12 residues. The CDR3 sequence: CASKGSKGTQYF. CDR3 bases: TGTGCCAGCAAGGGGTCCAAGGGGACCCAGTACTTC.

The chain is built from TRBV6-4 and TRBJ2-2; 7 bases are shared with TRBD1. The length of the CDR3 is 16 residues. CDR1 MRHNA and CDR2 SNTAGT come from the germline V gene. The trim removed 5 bases at V and 1 base at J, leaving 7 bases unmatched. CDR3 loop: CASSRGQSMNTGELFF. The CDR3 bases are TGTGCCAGCAGTAGGGGACAGTCGATGAACACCGGGGAGCTGTTTTTT.

The chain uses TRBV28 and TRBJ1-5, with 7 positions matching TRBD1. V dropped 6 bases and J dropped 6; count of bases not matched to a gene: 20. This CDR3 comprises 18 residues. Germline V gives CDR1 MDHEN, CDR2 SYDVKM. For the CDR3, the DNA is TGTGCCAGCAGACCTTTTACCTTAAGACAGGGAGGATCTCAGCCCCAGCATTTT. Protein sequence: CASRPFTLRQGGSQPQHF.

J is TRBJ2-2 and V is TRBV7-8, with a possible D match to TRBD1 (6 bases). Germline V gene sequence: CDR1 SGHVS, CDR2 FQNEAQ. The CDR3 loop spans 16 amino acids. With 0 bases removed from V and 5 bases from J, the gap between germline ends came to 13 bases. CDR3 bases: TGTGCCAGCAGCTTAGCGAAGGGGGTGGCAACCGGGGAGCTGTTTTTT. Translation gives CASSLAKGVATGELFF.

This sequence joins TRBV4-1 and TRBJ2-7; possible D gene TRBD1, 6 bases. The CDR3 is 17 amino acids. Germline V gene sequence: CDR1 MGHRA, CDR2 YSYEKL. The V gene lost 0 bases and the J gene lost 0 bases, with 15 bases spanning the gap. The CDR3 region is CASSQDQILDSSYEQYF. CDR3 coding DNA: TGCGCCAGCAGCCAAGATCAAATCTTGGACAGCTCCTACGAGCAGTACTTC.

This chain connects TRBV9 to TRBJ2-3; possible D gene TRBD2, 6 bases. CDR1 SGDLS and CDR2 YYNGEE come from the germline V gene. The V end was cut by 2 bases, the J end by 2 bases, with 12 bases between. The CDR3 has 15 residues. The CDR3 DNA is TGTGCCAGCAGCGTCCGGGACTTAGACACAGATACGCAGTATTTT. Its protein is CASSVRDLDTDTQYF.